This TCR beta chain was identified in a study of T-cell memory formation after mild COVID-19. Study-level information: There were largely donor-specific TCR clusters.

Using constant-segment primers, 5'RACE produced TCR alpha and TCR beta cDNA libraries carrying sample barcodes and UMIs. TCRdb re-analysed the 5' RACE reads in MiXCR, keeping a single row per CDR3 protein. The sample yields 350,000 to 450,000 distinct CDR3 sequences, approximately 29% seen once. Findings and caveats of the study: Day 37-peaking second-wave clones had unconfirmed SARS-CoV-2 specificity. Among contracting clones, CD4+ were mainly CM/EM and CD8+ enriched in EMRA.

The CDR3 totals 15 residues. CDR1 and CDR2 (germline): MNHEY, SVGAGI. V lost 4 bases and J 0 bases, leaving 10 bases between the germline ends. This clonotype was seen a few times. Its antigen is as yet unknown. Sample: PBMCs or a T cell subset sorted from them (not recorded which). The chain employs TRBV6-5 and TRBJ2-1, with D unresolved. The receptor was derived from an adult woman who had mild COVID-19 (a few samples of this study predate the infection). Cell type and time point are not known. This CDR3 reads CASSSFPGSYNEQFF. The DNA of the CDR3 is TGTGCCAGCAGTTCCTTTCCCGGCTCCTACAATGAGCAGTTCTTC.